These T cell receptor beta chains were read from a single sample in a study of T cells after yellow fever vaccination. TCRdb passed the 5' RACE reads through MiXCR, listing each CDR3 protein once. The sample consists of a few hundred thousand distinct CDR3 sequences, about 4% of them appearing once. The sequenced sample was PBMCs, obtained 5 days after the yellow fever booster vaccination. These receptors all come from a man younger than 35 who received the YFV17D yellow fever vaccine. Each CDR3 is given with its conserved first and last residue. The order of the fields is D gene, J gene, V gene, clone size, CDR3 protein, CDR3 DNA. D genes are given only for firm matches. Size is stated for part of the rows, as once, few or many counts, or as a class when the clone is expanded.

>NA|TRBJ2-5|TRBV7-2|many
CASSPRDYGGTQYF
TGTGCCAGCAGCCCGAGGGATTATGGAGGGACCCAGTACTTC
>NA|TRBJ2-1|TRBV9|NA
CASSVGPGVAYNEQFF
TGTGCCAGCAGCGTAGGCCCGGGGGTCGCCTACAATGAGCAGTTCTTC
>NA|TRBJ1-6|TRBV6-2/TRBV6-3|NA
CASSYWRSPLHF
TGTGCCAGCAGTTACTGGAGGTCACCCCTCCACTTT
>TRBD1|TRBJ2-7|TRBV12-3/TRBV12-4|few
CASSSQGQVTPPDEQYF
TGTGCCAGCAGTTCACAGGGACAGGTAACCCCACCCGACGAGCAGTACTTC
>NA|TRBJ1-4|TRBV4-1|few
CASSQYRERRREKLFF
TGCGCCAGCAGCCAATATCGAGAGAGGAGACGCGAAAAACTGTTTTTT
>TRBD2|TRBJ2-3|TRBV5-1|many
CASCLVAGGDTQYF
TGCGCCAGCTGTCTCGTAGCGGGGGGCGATACGCAGTATTTT
>NA|TRBJ1-1|TRBV7-8|few
CASSLAIRDTEAFF
TGTGCCAGCAGCTTAGCGATCAGGGACACTGAAGCTTTCTTT
>NA|TRBJ1-1|TRBV5-1|NA
CASAAGDKGSEAFF
TGCGCCAGCGCCGCGGGGGACAAAGGGTCTGAAGCTTTCTTT
>TRBD1|TRBJ1-6|TRBV30|NA
CAWNRGGSPLHF
TGTGCCTGGAACAGGGGTGGTTCACCCCTCCACTTT
>TRBD2|TRBJ2-1|TRBV7-9|NA
CASSYSGGIYNEQFF
TGTGCCAGCAGTTATAGCGGGGGGATCTACAATGAGCAGTTCTTC
>NA|TRBJ2-2|TRBV27|few
CASSRGITGELFF
TGTGCCAGCAGCCGAGGGATCACCGGGGAGCTGTTTTTT
>NA|TRBJ2-1|TRBV5-1|few
CASSLGAETLRGPFF
TGCGCCAGCAGCTTGGGGGCAGAGACTCTACGGGGTCCGTTCTTC
>TRBD1|TRBJ2-7|TRBV7-6|many
CASSLGQGGSYEQYF
TGTGCCAGCAGCTTGGGACAGGGGGGGTCCTACGAGCAGTACTTC
>NA|TRBJ2-5|TRBV7-2|NA
CASSLPTGRIRETQYF
TGTGCCAGCAGCCTCCCGACAGGGAGGATAAGAGAGACCCAGTACTTC
>NA|TRBJ2-6|TRBV4-3|few
CASSQGIHSGANVLTF
TGCGCCAGCAGCCAAGGGATCCACTCTGGGGCCAACGTCCTGACTTTC
>TRBD2|TRBJ2-7|TRBV27|NA
CASSFGSGAYEQYF
TGTGCCAGCAGTTTCGGTAGCGGGGCCTACGAGCAGTACTTC
>TRBD2|TRBJ2-3|TRBV19|NA
CASSTSGGGSDTQYF
TGTGCCAGTTCCACTAGCGGGGGGGGCTCAGATACGCAGTATTTT
>NA|TRBJ1-1|TRBV20-1|few
CSARPQLTEAFF
TGCAGTGCTAGACCACAGTTAACTGAAGCTTTCTTT
>NA|TRBJ2-4|TRBV7-3|NA
CASRRLQGGKNIQYF
TGTGCCAGCAGGCGTCTCCAGGGTGGCAAAAACATTCAGTACTTC
>NA|TRBJ1-2|TRBV25-1|NA
CASTQNRADGYTF
TGTGCCAGCACCCAGAATCGGGCAGACGGCTACACCTTC